Only a few counts were recorded for the clone carrying this T cell receptor (beta chain). Antigen unknown. Over a period of about six days at 37 degrees C, the mixed lymphocyte reaction cells were cocultured. The table came from immunoSEQ multiplex PCR; TCRdb's copy has only in-frame clones and leaves some out. This table has 9,700 or so clones, around 40% appearing once. This entry comes from a study of siplizumab effects on memory and regulatory T cells. Trimming cost V 0 bases and J 3 bases; bases outside gene matches: 6. Per germline, CDR1 SGDLS and CDR2 YYNGEE. CDR3 length: 16 residues. The chain links TRBV9 to TRBJ2-5; TRBD2 matches 9 bases. The specimen sequenced was CFSE-low (dividing) CD4+ T cells sorted from an allogeneic mixed lymphocyte reaction. This sequence originates from a human donor in good health; the cells came from an allogeneic mixed lymphocyte reaction. The chain's CDR3 is CASSVGLAEKEETQYF. The DNA for the CDR3 is TGTGCCAGCAGCGTAGGACTAGCGGAGAAAGAAGAGACCCAGTACTTC.